A selection of T cell receptor beta chains follows, all from one sample in a study of T cell responses to AZD1222 COVID-19 vaccine. Measured with immunoSEQ multiplex PCR; TCRdb has only the in-frame clones, and not every one. In the table there are around 140,000 clones, about 92% of which are singletons. The source material was peripheral blood, sampled on day 0 of AZD1222 vaccination. All receptors come from an adult in good health. Both conserved end residues are part of each CDR3. A D gene is named only where the DNA matches it firmly. The size of a clone is reported for some rows only, either as once, few or many, or as a class for expanded clones.

J gene: TRBJ1-6; V gene: TRBV28; D gene: -; clone size: -; CDR3 protein: CASNWGASSYNSPLHF; CDR3 DNA: TGTGCCAGCAACTGGGGAGCTAGCTCCTATAATTCACCCCTCCACTTT
J gene: TRBJ1-3; V gene: TRBV6-5; D gene: -; clone size: -; CDR3 protein: CASRPPGSENTIYF; CDR3 DNA: TGTGCCAGCAGGCCTCCGGGGTCCGAAAACACCATATATTTT
J gene: TRBJ2-5; V gene: TRBV7-3; D gene: TRBD1; clone size: -; CDR3 protein: CASSPQGRGETQYF; CDR3 DNA: TGTGCCAGCAGCCCACAGGGGCGAGGGGAGACCCAGTACTTC
J gene: TRBJ1-5; V gene: TRBV19; D gene: -; clone size: -; CDR3 protein: CASSNGGQPQHF; CDR3 DNA: TGTGCCAGTAGTAACGGAGGTCAGCCCCAGCATTTT
J gene: TRBJ2-1; V gene: TRBV5-1; D gene: -; clone size: -; CDR3 protein: CASSLGLDPDNEQFF; CDR3 DNA: TGCGCCAGCAGCTTGGGCCTGGACCCTGACAATGAGCAGTTCTTC
J gene: TRBJ2-2; V gene: TRBV7-6; D gene: -; clone size: -; CDR3 protein: CASSLGPAPLSELFF; CDR3 DNA: TGTGCCAGCAGCTTAGGCCCAGCGCCCCTTTCGGAGCTGTTTTTT
J gene: TRBJ2-7; V gene: TRBV29-1; D gene: -; clone size: -; CDR3 protein: CSVGLDWGEQYF; CDR3 DNA: TGCAGCGTGGGGCTAGACTGGGGCGAGCAGTACTTC
J gene: TRBJ1-1; V gene: TRBV6-2/TRBV6-3; D gene: -; clone size: -; CDR3 protein: CASSYRRVPNTEAFF; CDR3 DNA: TGTGCCAGCAGTTACCGGAGGGTCCCGAACACTGAAGCTTTCTTT
J gene: TRBJ2-3; V gene: TRBV6-4; D gene: -; clone size: -; CDR3 protein: CASSANPFSDTQYF; CDR3 DNA: TGTGCCAGCAGTGCAAACCCTTTCTCAGATACGCAGTATTTT
J gene: TRBJ2-1; V gene: TRBV7-9; D gene: TRBD1; clone size: -; CDR3 protein: CASSLDQGADEQFF; CDR3 DNA: TGTGCCAGCAGCTTAGATCAGGGGGCCGATGAGCAGTTCTTC
J gene: TRBJ2-3; V gene: TRBV19; D gene: -; clone size: once; CDR3 protein: CASSVSGDTDTQYF; CDR3 DNA: TGTGCCAGTAGTGTCAGCGGCGACACAGATACGCAGTATTTT
J gene: TRBJ2-2; V gene: TRBV19; D gene: -; clone size: -; CDR3 protein: CASSMFGELFF; CDR3 DNA: TGTGCCAGTAGTATGTTCGGGGAGCTGTTTTTT
J gene: TRBJ1-1; V gene: TRBV27; D gene: TRBD1; clone size: -; CDR3 protein: CASSSLQGARTEAFF; CDR3 DNA: TGTGCCAGCAGTTCACTACAGGGGGCGAGAACTGAAGCTTTCTTT
J gene: TRBJ2-3; V gene: TRBV29-1; D gene: -; clone size: -; CDR3 protein: CSAGTETDTQYF; CDR3 DNA: TGCAGCGCCGGGACCGAGACAGATACGCAGTATTTT
J gene: TRBJ1-6; V gene: TRBV3-1/TRBV3-2; D gene: -; clone size: -; CDR3 protein: CASSQVAGEGSPLHF; CDR3 DNA: TGTGCCAGCAGCCAAGTCGCAGGGGAAGGATCACCCCTCCACTTT
J gene: TRBJ1-1; V gene: TRBV19; D gene: -; clone size: -; CDR3 protein: CASSTNTEAFF; CDR3 DNA: TGTGCCAGTAGTACCAACACTGAAGCTTTCTTT
J gene: TRBJ2-1; V gene: TRBV5-6; D gene: -; clone size: once; CDR3 protein: CASSLWIENNEQFF; CDR3 DNA: TGTGCCAGCAGCTTGTGGATAGAAAACAATGAGCAGTTCTTC
J gene: TRBJ1-1; V gene: TRBV5-5; D gene: -; clone size: -; CDR3 protein: CASSLGGKYTEAFF; CDR3 DNA: TGTGCCAGCAGCCTGGGGGGAAAATACACTGAAGCTTTCTTT